This T cell receptor beta chain was obtained from a study of beta chain features in type 1 diabetes. V shed 6 bases and J 0 bases; nucleotides not matched to a gene: 7. Germline V lookup: CDR1 SEHNR, CDR2 FQNEAQ (reference sequence). CDR3 length: 16 residues. Purity (above 95%) was reached by all sorted populations. This clone turned up a few times. Expressed TCRB transcripts were sequenced because the isolated RNA had all been reverse transcribed beforehand. TCRdb keeps only in-frame clones here, not all; method: immunoSEQ multiplex PCR. This table has 200,000 to 250,000 clones, about 9.3% appearing once.

The sequence was obtained from a woman aged 18-29 years in good health. V and J are TRBV7-9 and TRBJ2-3; 9 bases line up with TRBD2. Sequencing was performed on naive CD4+ T cells from blood. In DNA, the CDR3 is TGTGCCAGCAGACCTTTAGCGGGGGTGAGCACAGATACGCAGTATTTT. Translating gives CASRPLAGVSTDTQYF.